This T cell receptor (beta chain) comes out of a study of CXCR3-negative and CXCR3-positive naive CD8 T cells. Subsets of CD8+ T cells were each sorted in triplicate at approximately 300,000 cells apiece. The CDR3 contains 16 residues. The V gene's germline CDR1 is LGHNA and CDR2 YSLEER. cDNA libraries for TRB were generated by 5' RACE incorporating UMI labels. No DNA is given; TCRdb re-called the 5' RACE reads and lists each CDR3 protein once. The specimen's table records approximately 52,000 distinct CDR3 sequences. The sequence came from a human donor in good health. Some clones in this sample may be carry-over from other donors' samples. The sequencing sample was made of memory CD8+ T cells from blood. The chain links TRBV4-3 to TRBJ1-5; as DNA is missing, the TRBD1 call by TCRdb cannot be tested. This CDR3 reads CASSPGFPGSNQPQHF.